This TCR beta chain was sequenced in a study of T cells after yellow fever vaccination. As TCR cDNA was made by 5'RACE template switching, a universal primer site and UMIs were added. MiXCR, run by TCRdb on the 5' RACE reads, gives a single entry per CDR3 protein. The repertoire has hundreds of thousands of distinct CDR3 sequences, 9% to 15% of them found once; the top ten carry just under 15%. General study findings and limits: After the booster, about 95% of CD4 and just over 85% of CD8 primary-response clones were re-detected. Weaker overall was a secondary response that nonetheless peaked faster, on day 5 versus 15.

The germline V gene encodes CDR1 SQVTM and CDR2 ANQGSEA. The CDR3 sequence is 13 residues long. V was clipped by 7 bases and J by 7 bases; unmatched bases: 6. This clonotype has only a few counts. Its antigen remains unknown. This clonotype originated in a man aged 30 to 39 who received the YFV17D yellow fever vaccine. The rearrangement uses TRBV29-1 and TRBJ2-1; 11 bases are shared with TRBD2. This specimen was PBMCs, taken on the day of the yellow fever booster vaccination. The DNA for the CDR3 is TGCAGCGCACCTACTAGCGGGAGAAATGAGCAGTTCTTC. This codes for CSAPTSGRNEQFF.